This T cell receptor (beta chain) was obtained from a study of regulatory T cells in long-lasting Graves disease. Combining iRepertoire HTBI primers with Arm-PCR of CDR3 regions, the authors built TCR beta libraries. MiXCR, applied by TCRdb to the multiplex PCR reads, yields one record per CDR3 protein. The sample lists roughly 500,000 distinct CDR3 sequences; about 20% were seen once. Stated time point: persistent/refractory GD, antithyroid drugs over 5 years with positive TRAb. After RNA was extracted from PBMCs, the TCR library was made from it. The germline CDR1 and CDR2 sequences are LNHDA and SQIVND (reference sequence). This CDR3 has 16 amino acids. Trimming removed 8 bases at V and 1 base at J, with 17 bases between.

This sequence was found in a female donor with Graves disease. V usage is TRBV19 and J usage is TRBJ2-2, with D maybe TRBD1 (5 bases). Sequencing used peripheral blood mononuclear cells (PBMCs), obtained when the disease was refractory, from a patient treated with antithyroid drugs. For the CDR3, the DNA is TGTGCCAGTCTCAACCCCAGGGCCCAGAACACCGGGGAGCTGTTTTTT. Protein: CASLNPRAQNTGELFF.